Following are 21 T cell receptor beta chains from one sample sequenced in a study of blood T cell repertoires in COVID-19. Sequencing was performed with immunoSEQ multiplex PCR; in TCRdb, only in-frame clones are kept and a portion is missing. The table shows roughly 360,000 clones, with roughly four fifths occurring only once. The sequenced material came from PBMCs or T cells enriched from blood (not recorded which). The receptors were sampled from a woman aged 50 to 65 who had recovered from COVID-19.

This clone was recorded a few times. The CDR3 spells CASSLDEGYTEAFF. The CDR3 DNA reads TGCGCCAGCAGCTTGGACGAGGGATACACTGAAGCTTTCTTT. This sequence joins TRBV5-1 and TRBJ1-1, with no clear D. Looked up from germline, CDR1 is SGHRS and CDR2 is YFSETQ. This CDR3 region has 14 residues. V lost 0 bases and J 3 bases, leaving 9 bases between the germline ends.

The V call is TRBV10-1, the J call TRBJ2-5; 9 bases are a match to TRBD2. CDR1 WNHNN and CDR2 SYGVQD come from the germline V gene (reference sequence). CDR3 length: 18 residues. The ends lost 9 bases at V and 2 bases at J; junction bases unmatched: 19. CDR3 sequence: CARPVPSGKTWGQETQYF. In nucleotides, the CDR3 is TGCGCCAGACCCGTCCCTAGCGGGAAGACATGGGGGCAAGAGACCCAGTACTTC.

This clone was observed a handful of times. The J gene is TRBJ1-2, the V gene TRBV27; no firm D call. Germline V gene data show CDR1 as MNHEY and CDR2 as SMNVEV (reference sequence). With 4 bases removed from V and 0 bases from J, the gap between germline ends came to 12 bases. The CDR3 is made up of 15 amino acids. CDR3: CASSSPGLANYGYTF. The DNA for the CDR3 is TGTGCCAGCAGTTCCCCCGGGTTAGCTAACTATGGCTACACCTTC.

V usage is TRBV19 and J usage is TRBJ1-1; weak D call: TRBD1 (5 bases). The length of the CDR3 is 15 residues. The germline V gene encodes CDR1 LNHDA and CDR2 SQIVND (reference sequence). V was shortened by 2 bases and J by 1 base, with 11 bases between the two germline ends. CDR3 bases: TGTGCCAGTAGTATATCCGGGGGTGGGAACACTGAAGCTTTCTTT. It is translated as CASSISGGGNTEAFF.

Details on this clone: No DNA is shown, since the ends of the CDR3 on it are uncertain; the CDR3 is the one TCRdb lists. The rearrangement uses TRBV6-2 or TRBV6-3 and TRBJ2-7; TRBD2, the table's D call, lacks a check against the DNA. Including both end residues, the CDR3 is 16 amino acids long. CDR1 MNHEY and CDR2 SVGEGT come from the germline V gene. The CDR3 reads CASSSSSGGLLYEQYF.

This rearrangement joins TRBV9 to TRBJ2-1, with D possibly TRBD2 on 5 matching bases. Looked up from germline, CDR1 is SGDLS and CDR2 is YYNGEE. Trimming stripped 0 bases from V and 9 bases from J, with 13 bases between. The length of the CDR3 is 14 residues. The CDR3 spells CASSVAMGAAEQFF. CDR3 sequence (DNA): TGTGCCAGCAGCGTAGCTATGGGAGCGGCTGAGCAGTTCTTC.

This clone was detected only a few times. This rearrangement joins TRBV3-1 (or the pseudogene TRBV3-2) to TRBJ2-7; the D is unclear. V gave up 1 base and J gave up 4 bases, with 5 bases separating them. Germline CDR1 LGHDT, CDR2 YNNKEL (reference sequence). This CDR3 is 12 amino acids long. CDR3 sequence (DNA): TGTGCCAGCAGCCAAGGTTCGTACGAGCAGTACTTC. It codes for CASSQGSYEQYF.

The genes are TRBV18 and TRBJ2-5; TRBD1 agrees at 8 bases. Germline V gene data show CDR1 as KGHSH and CDR2 as LQKENI. The CDR3 sequence is 15 residues long. Trimming removed 0 bases from V and 4 bases from J; junction bases left unmatched: 4. Here the CDR3 reads CASSPPSTGAETQYF. CDR3 nucleotide sequence: TGTGCCAGCTCACCACCCTCGACAGGGGCAGAGACCCAGTACTTC.

The chain joins TRBV7-2 to TRBJ2-2; a possible D gene is TRBD1 (5 bases). This CDR3 spans 17 amino acids. V was cut by 6 bases and J by 2 bases, with 19 bases left in between. Germline V gene data show CDR1 as SGHTA and CDR2 as FQGNSA. For the CDR3, the DNA is TGTGCCAGCAGAAAATACGAGACAAGGACAAACACCGGGGAGCTGTTTTTT. It is translated as CASRKYETRTNTGELFF.

V and J are TRBV4-1 and TRBJ2-7, with a possible D match to TRBD2 (5 bases). Germline V lookup: CDR1 MGHRA, CDR2 YSYEKL. V lost 1 base and J lost 2, with 9 bases in between. CDR3 length: 14 residues. The chain's CDR3 is CASSQGPGTYEQYF. In DNA, the CDR3 is TGCGCCAGCAGCCAAGGGCCCGGGACCTACGAGCAGTACTTC.

V is TRBV5-4 and J is TRBJ2-2; 9 nucleotides line up with TRBD2. This CDR3 has 17 residues. In germline, CDR1 is SGHNT, CDR2 YYREEE (reference sequence). Losses at the gene ends were 1 base for V and 0 bases for J; bases not matched to a gene: 4. The CDR3 loop reads CASSLYSGGANTGELFF. The CDR3 nucleotides are TGTGCCAGCAGCTTGTATAGCGGGGGAGCGAACACCGGGGAGCTGTTTTTT.

The genes are TRBV29-1 and TRBJ2-7, with 9 positions matching TRBD1. Germline V CDR1 and CDR2: SQVTM, ANQGSEA. With V trimmed by 6 bases and J by 2 bases, 8 bases remained unmatched. This CDR3 is 14 amino acids long. In DNA form, the CDR3 reads TGCAGCGTAAGACCGACAGGGGGACCCTACGAGCAGTACTTC. Translating it yields CSVRPTGGPYEQYF.

The chain employs TRBV6-4 and TRBJ1-2; TRBD1 might be the D (5 bases). The V and J ends lost 5 bases and 2 bases respectively, with 15 bases between them. The CDR3 is made up of 15 amino acids. CDR1 is MRHNA, CDR2 SNTAGT, per germline. The CDR3 sequence: CASSPDFRVNYGYTF. The DNA for the CDR3 is TGTGCCAGCAGTCCCGATTTCAGGGTAAACTATGGCTACACCTTC.

CDR3 nucleotides: TGCGCCAGCAGCTTGGCGGGCACAGATACGCAGTATTTT. This gives the protein CASSLAGTDTQYF. The J gene is TRBJ2-3, the V gene TRBV5-1; D remains ambiguous. This CDR3 region has 13 residues. Germline CDR1 reads SGHRS; CDR2 reads YFSETQ. V dropped 0 bases and J dropped 1 base, with 3 bases sitting between them. The complete variable domain, with remaining parts taken from reference TRBV5-1 and TRBJ2-3, reads KAGVTQTPRYLIKTRGQQVTLSCSPISGHRSVSWYQQTPGQGLQFLFEYFSETQRNKGNFPGRFSGRQFSNSRSEMNVSTLELGDSALYLCASSLAGTDTQYFGPGTRLTVL.

The chain links TRBV12-3 or TRBV12-4 to TRBJ1-4; no firm D call. V was clipped by 3 bases and J by 5 bases, with 7 bases between them. This CDR3 is 13 amino acids long. The CDR3 protein is CASSLIRNEKLFF. The DNA for the CDR3 is TGTGCCAGCAGTTTGATCAGAAATGAAAAACTGTTTTTT.

The V call is TRBV18, the J call TRBJ1-2; TRBD1 is a possible D gene (6 bases). The germline V gene encodes CDR1 KGHSH and CDR2 LQKENI. V lost 6 bases and J lost 2, with 13 bases in between. CDR3 length equals 14 residues. The CDR3 coding sequence is TGTGCCAGCTCGCTTCCGGGACAAAACTATGGCTACACCTTC. Translating it yields CASSLPGQNYGYTF. Based on the CDR3 plus reference TRBV18 and TRBJ1-2, the full variable domain is NAGVMQNPRHLVRRRGQEARLRCSPMKGHSHVYWYRQLPEEGLKFMVYLQKENIIDESGMPKERFSAEFPKEGPSILRIQQVVRGDSAAYFCASSLPGQNYGYTFGSGTRLTVV.

The J gene is TRBJ2-7, the V gene TRBV4-2, with D maybe TRBD1 (8 bases). The CDR3 runs 17 residues. The germline V and J ends were trimmed by 4 bases and 2 bases, with 21 bases remaining between them. Germline loops: CDR1 LGHNA, CDR2 YNFKEQ. The CDR3 loop is CASSPLAAGQVTYEQYF. As DNA, the CDR3 is TGTGCCAGCAGCCCCCTAGCGGCGGGACAGGTCACCTACGAGCAGTACTTC.

V and J are TRBV30 and TRBJ1-1, with unresolved D. Germline lookup yields CDR1 GTSNPN and CDR2 SVGIG (reference sequence). The CDR3 contains 13 residues. V was clipped by 2 bases and J by 1 base, with 8 bases between them. The DNA for the CDR3 is TGTGCCTGGAGTCCCAACACGAACACTGAAGCTTTCTTT. It yields the protein CAWSPNTNTEAFF.

This chain uses TRBV19 with TRBJ1-2; possible D gene TRBD1, 6 bases. The CDR3 is made up of 16 amino acids. CDR1 is LNHDA, CDR2 SQIVND, per germline (reference sequence). V gave up 0 bases and J gave up 6 bases, with 17 bases separating them. CDR3 region: CASSIDERGPPHGYTF. CDR3 coding DNA: TGTGCCAGTAGTATAGATGAGCGGGGGCCTCCCCATGGCTACACCTTC.

The rearrangement uses TRBV5-6 and TRBJ2-1, with 9 bases that match TRBD1. The V gene end was trimmed by 4 bases and the J gene end by 14 bases; junction bases not matched to a gene: 13. CDR3 length: 14 amino acids. Germline V gene sequence: CDR1 SGHDT, CDR2 YYEEEE. Written as DNA, the CDR3 is TGTGCCAGCAGCGTCGCCGGGACAGGGTTGGAGGAGTTCTTC. This encodes CASSVAGTGLEEFF.

This CDR3 reads CASSQDPGVRINIQYF. CDR3 nucleotides: TGCGCCAGCAGCCAGGACCCAGGGGTCCGAATAAACATTCAGTACTTC. This chain joins TRBV4-1 and TRBJ2-4; tentatively, D is TRBD1 (6 bases). CDR1 is MGHRA, CDR2 YSYEKL, per germline. Trimming pared 3 bases from V and 6 bases from J, leaving 18 bases between. The CDR3 loop spans 16 amino acids.